A selection of T cell receptor beta chains follows, all from one sample in a study of T cells in tuberculosis. The repertoire was sequenced with immunoSEQ multiplex PCR; TCRdb's copy has only in-frame clones and lacks some. Here the sample spans around 30,000 clones, approximately 94% being singletons. The sample here was PBMCs, taken at tuberculosis diagnosis. The receptor source for this set is an adult with tuberculosis. Each CDR3 is given with its conserved first and last residue. Each record gives: clone size, D gene, V gene, J gene, CDR3 protein, CDR3 DNA. The D gene is left open where the match is weak. Where a row states a size, it is once, few, many or the class of an expanded clone; other rows omit it.

abundance: .
d_gene: TRBD1
v_gene: TRBV5-5
j_gene: TRBJ2-6
CDR3aa: CASSLGQGALGANVLTF
CDR3nt: TGTGCCAGCAGCCTCGGACAGGGGGCGCTTGGGGCCAACGTCCTGACTTTC

abundance: .
d_gene: TRBD1
v_gene: TRBV4-1
j_gene: TRBJ2-7
CDR3aa: CASSQNWRQGADEQYF
CDR3nt: TGCGCCAGCAGCCAGAATTGGAGACAGGGGGCGGACGAGCAGTACTTC

abundance: .
d_gene: .
v_gene: TRBV29-1
j_gene: TRBJ1-2
CDR3aa: CSVEARPDGYTF
CDR3nt: TGCAGCGTTGAAGCGCGGCCCGATGGCTACACCTTC

abundance: .
d_gene: .
v_gene: TRBV18
j_gene: TRBJ2-3
CDR3aa: CASSPKPRVVKSTDTQYF
CDR3nt: TGTGCCAGCTCACCGAAACCCAGGGTGGTCAAAAGCACAGATACGCAGTATTTT

abundance: .
d_gene: TRBD2
v_gene: TRBV29-1
j_gene: TRBJ2-3
CDR3aa: CSVALPLGLAGGTDTQYF
CDR3nt: TGCAGCGTTGCGCTACCTCTGGGACTAGCGGGAGGAACGGATACGCAGTATTTT

abundance: .
d_gene: .
v_gene: TRBV4-1
j_gene: TRBJ1-1
CDR3aa: CASSQSGVWTEAFF
CDR3nt: TGCGCCAGCAGCCAATCAGGGGTTTGGACTGAAGCTTTCTTT

abundance: .
d_gene: .
v_gene: TRBV12-5
j_gene: TRBJ1-1
CDR3aa: CASAPSGNTEAFF
CDR3nt: TGTGCTAGTGCTCCCTCGGGGAACACTGAAGCTTTCTTT

abundance: .
d_gene: TRBD1
v_gene: TRBV5-6
j_gene: TRBJ1-2
CDR3aa: CASSLAPGTGDYGYTF
CDR3nt: TGTGCCAGCAGCTTGGCCCCCGGGACAGGGGACTATGGCTACACCTTC

abundance: .
d_gene: TRBD1
v_gene: TRBV5-1
j_gene: TRBJ2-7
CDR3aa: CASSWRTGSVYEQYF
CDR3nt: TGCGCCAGCAGCTGGCGGACAGGGTCAGTCTACGAGCAGTACTTC

abundance: .
d_gene: TRBD1
v_gene: TRBV29-1
j_gene: TRBJ1-5
CDR3aa: CSVGTDSNQPQHF
CDR3nt: TGCAGCGTGGGGACAGATAGCAATCAGCCCCAGCATTTT

abundance: .
d_gene: .
v_gene: TRBV12-5
j_gene: TRBJ2-2
CDR3aa: CASGLGNLQEGELFF
CDR3nt: TGTGCTAGTGGTTTGGGGAACCTACAGGAAGGGGAGCTGTTTTTT

abundance: once
d_gene: .
v_gene: TRBV6-5
j_gene: TRBJ1-2
CDR3aa: CASSYSLNYGYTF
CDR3nt: TGTGCCAGCAGTTACTCCCTTAACTATGGCTACACCTTC

abundance: .
d_gene: TRBD1
v_gene: TRBV2
j_gene: TRBJ1-2
CDR3aa: CASSEPGQGTYGYTF
CDR3nt: TGTGCCAGCAGTGAACCGGGACAGGGGACCTATGGCTACACCTTC

abundance: .
d_gene: .
v_gene: TRBV2
j_gene: TRBJ2-5
CDR3aa: CASSVGGPQETQYF
CDR3nt: TGTGCCAGCAGTGTGGGGGGGCCTCAAGAGACCCAGTACTTC

abundance: .
d_gene: TRBD2
v_gene: TRBV11-2
j_gene: TRBJ2-3
CDR3aa: CATSLASGSGSTQYF
CDR3nt: TGTGCCACCTCCCTGGCTAGCGGGAGTGGGAGTACGCAGTATTTT

abundance: .
d_gene: .
v_gene: TRBV6-1
j_gene: TRBJ1-1
CDR3aa: CASRTGANTEAFF
CDR3nt: TGTGCCAGCAGGACAGGCGCCAACACTGAAGCTTTCTTT

abundance: .
d_gene: TRBD1
v_gene: TRBV27
j_gene: TRBJ1-1
CDR3aa: CASSLVGQEAFF
CDR3nt: TGTGCCAGCAGTTTAGTGGGACAGGAAGCTTTCTTT

abundance: .
d_gene: .
v_gene: TRBV19
j_gene: TRBJ2-5
CDR3aa: CASTPGGRETQYF
CDR3nt: TGTGCCAGTACCCCAGGGGGGCGAGAGACCCAGTACTTC

abundance: .
d_gene: .
v_gene: TRBV19
j_gene: TRBJ1-1
CDR3aa: CASSSENTEAFF
CDR3nt: TGTGCCAGTAGTAGCGAGAACACTGAAGCTTTCTTT

abundance: .
d_gene: TRBD1
v_gene: TRBV6-5
j_gene: TRBJ1-6
CDR3aa: CASSSGTGYSPLHF
CDR3nt: TGTGCCAGCAGTTCCGGGACAGGTTACTCACCCCTCCACTTT

abundance: .
d_gene: .
v_gene: TRBV4-1
j_gene: TRBJ1-1
CDR3aa: CASSRVTDSLTEMNTEAFF
CDR3nt: TGCGCCAGCAGCCGGGTAACGGACAGCTTAACGGAGATGAACACTGAAGCTTTCTTT

abundance: .
d_gene: .
v_gene: TRBV27
j_gene: TRBJ1-5
CDR3aa: CASSSQGNLGPQHF
CDR3nt: TGTGCCAGCAGTTCCCAGGGTAACCTCGGACCCCAGCATTTT

abundance: .
d_gene: TRBD1
v_gene: TRBV7-8
j_gene: TRBJ2-3
CDR3aa: CASSLVRRGRADTQYF
CDR3nt: TGTGCCAGCAGCTTAGTTCGCAGGGGGCGAGCAGATACGCAGTATTTT

abundance: .
d_gene: .
v_gene: TRBV27
j_gene: TRBJ2-7
CDR3aa: CASSSRVNEQYF
CDR3nt: TGTGCCAGCAGTTCCAGGGTCAACGAGCAGTACTTC

abundance: .
d_gene: TRBD2
v_gene: TRBV18
j_gene: TRBJ2-7
CDR3aa: CASSSNSGGVIGEQYF
CDR3nt: TGTGCCAGCTCATCGAATAGCGGGGGGGTAATAGGCGAGCAGTACTTC

abundance: .
d_gene: .
v_gene: TRBV5-1
j_gene: TRBJ2-5
CDR3aa: CASSLDPRVQETQYF
CDR3nt: TGCGCCAGCAGCTTGGACCCCAGGGTCCAAGAGACCCAGTACTTC